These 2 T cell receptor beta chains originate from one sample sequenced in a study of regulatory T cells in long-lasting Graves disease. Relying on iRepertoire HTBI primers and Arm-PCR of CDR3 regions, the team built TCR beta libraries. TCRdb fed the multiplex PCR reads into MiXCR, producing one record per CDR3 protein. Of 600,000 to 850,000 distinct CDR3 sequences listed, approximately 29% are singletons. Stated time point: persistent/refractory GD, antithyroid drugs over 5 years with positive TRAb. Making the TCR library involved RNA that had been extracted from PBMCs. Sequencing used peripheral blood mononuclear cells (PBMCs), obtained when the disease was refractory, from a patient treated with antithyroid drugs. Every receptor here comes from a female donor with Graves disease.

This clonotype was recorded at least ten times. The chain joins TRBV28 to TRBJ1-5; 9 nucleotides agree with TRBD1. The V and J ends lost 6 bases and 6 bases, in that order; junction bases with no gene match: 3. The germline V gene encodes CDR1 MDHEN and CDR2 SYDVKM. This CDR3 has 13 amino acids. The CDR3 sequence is CASRNRGPQPQHF. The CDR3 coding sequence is TGTGCCAGCAGAAACAGGGGGCCTCAGCCCCAGCATTTT.

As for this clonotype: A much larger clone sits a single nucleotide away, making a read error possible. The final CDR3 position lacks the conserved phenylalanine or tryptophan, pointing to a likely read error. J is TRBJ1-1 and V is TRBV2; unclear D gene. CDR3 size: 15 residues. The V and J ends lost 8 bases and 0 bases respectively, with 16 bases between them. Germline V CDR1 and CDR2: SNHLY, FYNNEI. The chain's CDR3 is CASSPLQVLNTEAFS. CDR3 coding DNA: TGTGCCAGCTCCCCCCTTCAAGTTTTGAACACTGAAGCTTTCTCT.